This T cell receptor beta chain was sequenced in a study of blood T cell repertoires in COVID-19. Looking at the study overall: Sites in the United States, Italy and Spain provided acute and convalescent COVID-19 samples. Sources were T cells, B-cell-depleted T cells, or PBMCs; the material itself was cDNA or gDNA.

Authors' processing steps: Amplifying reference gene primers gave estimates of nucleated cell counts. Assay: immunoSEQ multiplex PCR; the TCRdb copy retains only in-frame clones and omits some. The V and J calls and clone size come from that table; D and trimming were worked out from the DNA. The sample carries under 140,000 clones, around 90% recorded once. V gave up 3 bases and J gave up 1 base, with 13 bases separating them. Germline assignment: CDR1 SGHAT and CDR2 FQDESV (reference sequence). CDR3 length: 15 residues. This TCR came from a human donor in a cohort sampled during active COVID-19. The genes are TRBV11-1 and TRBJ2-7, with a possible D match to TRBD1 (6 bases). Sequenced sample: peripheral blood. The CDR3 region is CASSLRQGRSYEQYF. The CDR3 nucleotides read TGTGCCAGCAGCTTGAGGCAGGGGAGATCCTACGAGCAGTACTTC.